This T cell receptor (beta chain) was identified in a study of blood T cell repertoires in COVID-19 (dated by TCRdb to about 2020). With respect to the entire study: Collaborator samples came from the United States, Italy and Spain and covered acute and convalescent phases of COVID-19. Samples came from the ongoing ImmuneRACE study (first 160 participants) plus 1,254 subjects from 6 global collaborators. Where HLA class I and class II types were available, the types were taken from metadata supplied by the sample provider, not from assay-based typing. The repertoires were made available in a free public database intended to serve as a resource for research on the immune response to SARS-CoV-2. The prospective study material was composed of cDNA or gDNA derived from T cells, B-cell-depleted T cells, or PBMCs. Subjects who had been exposed to COVID-19, were actively infected with it, or had recovered from it provided the deeply sampled blood TCRbeta repertoires that made up the dataset. The sample metadata nearly always contained a de-identified subject ID, COVID-19 status, age in years and sex.

The investigation overall reported the following: How much clinical and demographic metadata was included differed by source and by participant, and the metadata was provided uncurated.

TCRbeta CDR3 regions were amplified from genomic DNA by means of the immunoSEQ Assay, a bias-controlled multiplex PCR. For the original study's pipeline: Nucleated cell counts per sample were estimated from amplification of reference gene primers within the assay. To quantify the absolute abundance of each unique TCRbeta CDR3 rearrangement, sequence reads were collapsed and filtered. Productive Simpson clonality was computed per sample as the square root of Simpson's diversity index over productive rearrangements. In its TCRdb copy, this immuneACCESS table keeps in-frame sequences only and misses some clones. Where compared with another copy, unresolved V genes explain less than half of these, and the others have no known cause. That table furnishes V, J and clone size, whereas the DNA furnished D and trimming. Recorded for this sample are some 390,000 clones; approximately 90% of them occurred a single time. The biggest ten clones account for about 1.6% of the sample.

A note on this clone: No antigen is known for it. Within one base of it there is no much larger clone, and no base qualities were kept.

In Seattle, one collaborating source enrolled patients while the infection was active and tracked those patients longitudinally over the course of disease. Each collaborating institution followed its own protocols to collect whole blood in K2EDTA tubes. For TCRbeta analysis, collaborators shipped samples in one of three forms: frozen whole blood, isolated PBMCs, or DNA extracted from either of those sample types. Clipping removes 1 base from V and 9 bases from J, with 10 as the unmatched junction base count. From its cysteine to its phenylalanine, the CDR3 spans 18 amino acids. Only the CDR3 region is kept as DNA, spanning 54 bases read in frame from base 1. The germline V gene (reference sequence) provides CDR1 SEHNR and CDR2 FQNEAQ.

The V gene is TRBV7-9 and the J gene is TRBJ1-6; the junction holds 12 bases that match TRBD1. The sequenced sample consisted of peripheral blood. The clonotype was recovered from a woman between 35 and 50 years old with COVID-19, enrolled during active disease. For the CDR3, the sequence is CASSLGLEGTGGTSPLHF. The sequenced DNA is TGTGCCAGCAGCTTAGGGCTGGAAGGGACAGGGGGCACTTCACCCCTCCACTTT.